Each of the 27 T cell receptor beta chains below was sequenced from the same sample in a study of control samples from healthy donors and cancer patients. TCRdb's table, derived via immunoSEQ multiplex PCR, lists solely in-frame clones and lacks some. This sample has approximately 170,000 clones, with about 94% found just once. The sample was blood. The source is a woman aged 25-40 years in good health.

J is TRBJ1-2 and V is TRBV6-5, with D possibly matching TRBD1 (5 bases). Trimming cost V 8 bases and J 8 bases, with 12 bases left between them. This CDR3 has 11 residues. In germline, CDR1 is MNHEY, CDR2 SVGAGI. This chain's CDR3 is CASERTSGYTF. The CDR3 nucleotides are TGTGCCAGCGAAAGGACATCAGGCTACACCTTC.

The CDR3 nucleotides read TGTGCCAGCAGCCAAGTGGGCGGTCTCGGAAACACCATATATTTT. This sequence encodes CASSQVGGLGNTIYF. The J gene is TRBJ1-3, the V gene TRBV7-9; D uncertain. CDR1 is SEHNR and CDR2 is FQNEAQ in the germline V gene (reference sequence). The CDR3 has 15 amino acids. Trimming pared 5 bases from V and 4 bases from J, leaving 15 bases between.

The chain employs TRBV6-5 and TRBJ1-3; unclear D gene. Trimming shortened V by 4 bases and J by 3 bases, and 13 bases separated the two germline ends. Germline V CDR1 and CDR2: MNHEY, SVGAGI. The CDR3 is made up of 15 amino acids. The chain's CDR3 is CASSSRWADGNTIYF. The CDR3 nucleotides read TGTGCCAGCAGTTCCCGATGGGCGGATGGAAACACCATATATTTT.

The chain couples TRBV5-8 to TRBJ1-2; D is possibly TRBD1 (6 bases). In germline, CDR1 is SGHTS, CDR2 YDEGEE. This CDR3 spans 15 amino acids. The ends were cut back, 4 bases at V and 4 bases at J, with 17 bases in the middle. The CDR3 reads CASSPWTDQVYGYTF. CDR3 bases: TGTGCCAGCAGCCCGTGGACAGACCAGGTCTATGGCTACACCTTC. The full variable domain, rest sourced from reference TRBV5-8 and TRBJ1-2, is EAGVTQSPTHLIKTRGQQATLRCSPISGHTSVYWYQQALGLGLQFLLWYDEGEERNRGNFPPRFSGRQFPNYSSELNVNALELEDSALYLCASSPWTDQVYGYTFGSGTRLTVV.

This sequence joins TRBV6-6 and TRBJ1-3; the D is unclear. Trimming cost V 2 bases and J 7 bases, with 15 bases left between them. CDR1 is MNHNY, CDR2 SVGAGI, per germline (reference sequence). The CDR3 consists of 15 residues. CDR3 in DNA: TGTGCCAGCAGTTACGCCGGGGAGGGAGGTAACACCATATATTTT. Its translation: CASSYAGEGGNTIYF.

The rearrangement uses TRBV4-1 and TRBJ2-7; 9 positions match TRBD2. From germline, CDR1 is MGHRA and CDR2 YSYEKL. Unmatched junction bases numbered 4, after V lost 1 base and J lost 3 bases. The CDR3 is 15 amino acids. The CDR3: CASSQGGGRVYEQYF. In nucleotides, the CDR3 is TGCGCCAGCAGCCAAGGGGGCGGGAGGGTCTACGAGCAGTACTTC.

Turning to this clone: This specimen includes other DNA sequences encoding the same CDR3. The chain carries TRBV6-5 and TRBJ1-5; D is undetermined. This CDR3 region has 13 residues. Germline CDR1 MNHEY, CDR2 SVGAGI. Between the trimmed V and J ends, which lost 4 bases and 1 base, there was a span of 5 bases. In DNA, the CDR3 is TGTGCCAGCAGTTTGGTAAGCAATCAGCCCCAGCATTTT. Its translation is CASSLVSNQPQHF.

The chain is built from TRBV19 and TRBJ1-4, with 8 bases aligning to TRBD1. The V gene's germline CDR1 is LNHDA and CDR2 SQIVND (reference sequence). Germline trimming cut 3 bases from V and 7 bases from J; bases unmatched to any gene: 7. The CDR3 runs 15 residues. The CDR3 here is CASSIMAGGSEKLFF. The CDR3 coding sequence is TGTGCCAGTAGTATCATGGCAGGGGGCAGTGAAAAACTGTTTTTT. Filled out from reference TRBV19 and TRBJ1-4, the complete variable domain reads DGGITQSPKYLFRKEGQNVTLSCEQNLNHDAMYWYRQDPGQGLRLIYYSQIVNDFQKGDIAEGYSVSREKKESFPLTVTSAQKNPTAFYLCASSIMAGGSEKLFFGSGTQLSVL.

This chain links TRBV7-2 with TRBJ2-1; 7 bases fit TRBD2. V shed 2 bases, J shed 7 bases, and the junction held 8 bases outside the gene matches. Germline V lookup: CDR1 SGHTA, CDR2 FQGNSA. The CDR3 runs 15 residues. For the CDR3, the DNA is TGTGCCAGCAGCTTACAAGGGACTACTACTAATGAGCAGTTCTTC. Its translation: CASSLQGTTTNEQFF.

CDR3 nucleotide sequence: TGTGCCAGCTCCCTAGCGGGAGGTGTGACAGATACGCAGTATTTT. Its protein is CASSLAGGVTDTQYF. V and J are TRBV6-5 and TRBJ2-3, with 11 bases fitting TRBD2. The J segment lost 3 bases and the V segment lost 8 bases, leaving 7 bases of the junction unmatched. This CDR3 region has 15 residues. Germline V gene data show CDR1 as MNHEY and CDR2 as SVGAGI.

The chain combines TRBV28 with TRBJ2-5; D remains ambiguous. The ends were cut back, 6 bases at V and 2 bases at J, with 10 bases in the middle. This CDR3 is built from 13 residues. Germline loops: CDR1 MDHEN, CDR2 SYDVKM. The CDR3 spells CASRGSIQETQYF. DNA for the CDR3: TGTGCCAGCAGGGGCTCGATTCAAGAGACCCAGTACTTC.

CDR3 in amino acids: CASSSMWTGDNYGYTF. The DNA for the CDR3 is TGTGCCAGCAGTTCTATGTGGACAGGGGATAACTATGGCTACACCTTC. This chain links TRBV27 with TRBJ1-2, with 9 nucleotides matching TRBD1. The J segment lost 1 base and the V segment lost 4 bases, leaving 7 bases of the junction unmatched. This CDR3 contains 16 residues. Germline loops: CDR1 MNHEY, CDR2 SMNVEV (reference sequence).

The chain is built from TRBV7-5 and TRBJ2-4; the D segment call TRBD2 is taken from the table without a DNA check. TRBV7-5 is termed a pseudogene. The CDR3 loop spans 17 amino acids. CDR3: CVRSLARGGSTKNIQYF. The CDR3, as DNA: TGTGTCAGAAGCTTAGCGCGGGGCGGGAGCACCAAAAACATTCAGTACTTC.

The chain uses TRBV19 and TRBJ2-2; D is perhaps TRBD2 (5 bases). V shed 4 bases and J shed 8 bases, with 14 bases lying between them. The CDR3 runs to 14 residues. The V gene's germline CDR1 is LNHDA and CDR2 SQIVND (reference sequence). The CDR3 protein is CASSTGTRTGELFF. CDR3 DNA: TGTGCCAGTAGTACGGGAACCCGAACAGGGGAGCTGTTTTTT.

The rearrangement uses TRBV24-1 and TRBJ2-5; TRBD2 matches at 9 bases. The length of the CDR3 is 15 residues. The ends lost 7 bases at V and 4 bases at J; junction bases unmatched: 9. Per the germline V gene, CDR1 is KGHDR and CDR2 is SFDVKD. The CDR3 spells CATSLSGRVGETQYF. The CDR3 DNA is TGTGCCACCAGCCTTAGCGGGAGAGTTGGAGAGACCCAGTACTTC.

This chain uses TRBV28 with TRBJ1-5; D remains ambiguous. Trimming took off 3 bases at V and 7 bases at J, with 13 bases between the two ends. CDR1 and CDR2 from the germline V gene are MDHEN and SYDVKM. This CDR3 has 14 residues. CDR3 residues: CASSFPLNVQPQHF. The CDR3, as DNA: TGTGCCAGCAGTTTCCCTCTTAATGTGCAGCCCCAGCATTTT.

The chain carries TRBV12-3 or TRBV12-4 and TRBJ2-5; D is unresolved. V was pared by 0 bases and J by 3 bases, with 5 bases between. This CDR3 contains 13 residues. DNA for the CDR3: TGTGCCAGCAGTTTAGCTTGGAAAGAGACCCAGTACTTC. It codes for CASSLAWKETQYF.

In nucleotides, the CDR3 is TGTGCCAGTAGTATCTACGGAAACACCATATATTTT. Its protein is CASSIYGNTIYF. The chain is built from TRBV19 and TRBJ1-3; D call uncertain. Germline CDR1 LNHDA, CDR2 SQIVND (reference sequence). Trimming pared 3 bases from V and 4 bases from J, leaving 4 bases between. The CDR3 length is 12 residues.

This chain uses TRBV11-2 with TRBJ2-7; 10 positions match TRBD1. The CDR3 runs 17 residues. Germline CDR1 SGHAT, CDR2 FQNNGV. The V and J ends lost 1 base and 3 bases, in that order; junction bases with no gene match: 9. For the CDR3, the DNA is TGTGCCAGCAGCTTAGCGACCCCCGGGACAGGGGACTACGAGCAGTACTTC. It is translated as CASSLATPGTGDYEQYF.

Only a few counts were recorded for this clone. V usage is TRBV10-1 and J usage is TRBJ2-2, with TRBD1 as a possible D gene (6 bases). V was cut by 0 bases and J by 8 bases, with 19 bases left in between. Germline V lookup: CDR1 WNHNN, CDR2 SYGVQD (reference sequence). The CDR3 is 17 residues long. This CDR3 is CASSESPGTPGEGELFF. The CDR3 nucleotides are TGCGCCAGCAGTGAGTCCCCAGGGACACCCGGGGAAGGGGAGCTGTTTTTT.

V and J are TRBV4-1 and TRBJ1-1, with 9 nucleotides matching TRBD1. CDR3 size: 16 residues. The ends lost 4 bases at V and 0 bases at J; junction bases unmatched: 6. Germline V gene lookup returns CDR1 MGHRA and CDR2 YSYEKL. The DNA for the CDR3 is TGCGCCAGCAGCCTAGGACAGGGGTCTATGAACACTGAAGCTTTCTTT. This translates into CASSLGQGSMNTEAFF.

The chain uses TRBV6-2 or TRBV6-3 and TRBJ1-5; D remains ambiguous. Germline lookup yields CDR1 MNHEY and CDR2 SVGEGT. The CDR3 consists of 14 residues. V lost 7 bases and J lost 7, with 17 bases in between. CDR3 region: CASNPRGSYQPQHF. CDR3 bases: TGTGCCAGCAACCCCAGAGGGTCCTACCAGCCCCAGCATTTT.

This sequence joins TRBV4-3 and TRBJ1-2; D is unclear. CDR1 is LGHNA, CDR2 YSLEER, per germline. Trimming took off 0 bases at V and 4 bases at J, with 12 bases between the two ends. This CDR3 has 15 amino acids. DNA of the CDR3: TGCGCCAGCAGCCAAGATTGGGCAGAGGCCTATGGCTACACCTTC. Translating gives CASSQDWAEAYGYTF.

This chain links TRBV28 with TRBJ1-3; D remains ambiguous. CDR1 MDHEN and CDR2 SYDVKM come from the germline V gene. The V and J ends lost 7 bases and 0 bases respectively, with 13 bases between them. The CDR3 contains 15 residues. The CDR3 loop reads CASMREPLSGNTIYF. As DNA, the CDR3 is TGTGCCAGCATGCGGGAACCTCTCTCTGGAAACACCATATATTTT.

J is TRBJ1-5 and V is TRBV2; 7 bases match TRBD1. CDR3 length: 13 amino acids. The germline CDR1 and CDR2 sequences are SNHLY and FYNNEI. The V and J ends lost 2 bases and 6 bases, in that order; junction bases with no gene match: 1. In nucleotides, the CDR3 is TGTGCCAGCAGTGAACAGGGGGGTCAGCCCCAGCATTTT. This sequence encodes CASSEQGGQPQHF.

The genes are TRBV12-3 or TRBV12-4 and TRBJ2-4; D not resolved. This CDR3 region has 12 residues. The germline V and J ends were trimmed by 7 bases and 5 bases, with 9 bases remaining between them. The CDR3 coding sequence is TGTGCCAGCACGGATTTTCAAAACATTCAGTACTTC. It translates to CASTDFQNIQYF.

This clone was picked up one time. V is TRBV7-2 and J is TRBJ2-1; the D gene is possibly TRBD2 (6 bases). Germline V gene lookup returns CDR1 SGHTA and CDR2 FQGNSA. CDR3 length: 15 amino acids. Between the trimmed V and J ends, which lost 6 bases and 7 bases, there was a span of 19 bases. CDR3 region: CASSSLGGPGNEQFF. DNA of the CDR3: TGTGCCAGCAGTTCCCTCGGAGGGCCGGGGAATGAGCAGTTCTTC.